A single sample gave rise to the 13 T cell receptor beta chains below, sequenced in a study of T cell responses to AZD1222 COVID-19 vaccine. Sequencing was performed with immunoSEQ multiplex PCR; in TCRdb, only in-frame clones are kept and a portion is missing. The table lists more than 120,000 clones, about 90% of them singletons, with around 1.6% in the top ten. This specimen consisted of peripheral blood, obtained 28 days after the second AZD1222 dose. All receptors derive from an adult who received the AZD1222 COVID-19 vaccine.

This rearrangement joins TRBV7-3 to TRBJ1-1, with D uncertain. Germline V lookup: CDR1 SGHTA, CDR2 FQGTGA. The CDR3 sequence is 13 residues long. V was pared by 5 bases and J by 0 bases, with 7 bases between. The CDR3 DNA is TGTGCCAGCAGCATTGACGTGAACACTGAAGCTTTCTTT. Protein sequence: CASSIDVNTEAFF.

The gene calls are TRBV7-6 and TRBJ1-6, with D uncertain. This CDR3 contains 14 residues. The V end was cut by 5 bases, the J end by 10 bases, with 15 bases between. Germline V gene data show CDR1 as SGHVS and CDR2 as FNYEAQ. CDR3: CASSTRGNYSPLHF. The CDR3 DNA reads as TGTGCCAGCAGCACCAGAGGGAACTACTCACCCCTCCACTTT.

The chain employs TRBV19 and TRBJ2-2, with D unresolved. V was cut by 2 bases and J by 6 bases, with 13 bases left in between. The CDR3 runs to 15 residues. Germline lookup yields CDR1 LNHDA and CDR2 SQIVND (reference sequence). Here the CDR3 reads CASSIRPSPPGELFF. CDR3 in DNA: TGTGCCAGTAGTATACGGCCTTCCCCCCCCGGGGAGCTGTTTTTT.

CDR3 sequence (DNA): TGTGCCAGCTCAGGGGTCTCTGGGGCCAACGTCCTGACTTTC. Its protein product is CASSGVSGANVLTF. V gene TRBV2 combines with J gene TRBJ2-6; tentative D call: TRBD1 (6 bases). Germline V gene sequence: CDR1 SNHLY, CDR2 FYNNEI. The V end was cut by 8 bases, the J end by 0 bases, with 8 bases between. CDR3 length: 14 residues.

The chain employs TRBV18 and TRBJ2-7; 8 nucleotides match TRBD1. The CDR3 runs 15 residues. The ends lost 1 base at V and 0 bases at J; junction bases unmatched: 2. The germline gives CDR1 KGHSH, CDR2 LQKENI. CDR3 region: CASSPQTGASYEQYF. CDR3 nucleotides: TGTGCCAGCTCACCACAGACAGGGGCCTCCTACGAGCAGTACTTC. Supplemented by reference TRBV18 and TRBJ2-7, the full variable domain reads NAGVMQNPRHLVRRRGQEARLRCSPMKGHSHVYWYRQLPEEGLKFMVYLQKENIIDESGMPKERFSAEFPKEGPSILRIQQVVRGDSAAYFCASSPQTGASYEQYFGPGTRLTVT.

The gene calls are TRBV5-1 and TRBJ1-2; D is perhaps TRBD1 (5 bases). The germline CDR1 and CDR2 sequences are SGHRS and YFSETQ. The CDR3 is 13 amino acids. V was trimmed by 3 bases and J by 7 bases, leaving 13 bases between them. Here the CDR3 reads CASSWGPTSGYTF. CDR3 in DNA: TGCGCCAGCAGCTGGGGACCAACCTCTGGCTACACCTTC.

The chain links TRBV5-6 to TRBJ1-5; unclear D gene. The CDR3 extends over 14 amino acids. Trimming stripped 2 bases from V and 4 bases from J, with 10 bases between. The V gene's germline CDR1 is SGHDT and CDR2 YYEEEE. CDR3 sequence reads: CASSFGLNNQPQHF. In DNA, the CDR3 is TGTGCCAGCAGCTTTGGACTGAATAATCAGCCCCAGCATTTT.

The gene calls are TRBV28 and TRBJ2-7, with 7 bases that match TRBD1. The germline CDR1 and CDR2 sequences are MDHEN and SYDVKM. This CDR3 spans 14 amino acids. V trimming: 7 bases; J trimming: 4 bases; junction bases outside the gene matches: 10. CDR3 nucleotide sequence: TGTGCCAGCATGAGGGGACAGCCCCCTTACGAGCAGTACTTC. It specifies CASMRGQPPYEQYF.

The rearrangement joins TRBV5-5 to TRBJ1-1; a weak D match, TRBD1 (6 bases). The germline V gene has CDR1 SGHKS and CDR2 YYEKEE (reference sequence). This CDR3 has 13 residues. The V end lost 8 bases, the J end lost 1 base, and 12 bases lay between the germline ends. The CDR3 here is CASNTGPNTEAFF. The CDR3 nucleotides are TGTGCCAGTAATACAGGGCCGAACACTGAAGCTTTCTTT.

J is TRBJ1-4 and V is TRBV2; D is possibly TRBD1 (5 bases). The V end was cut by 6 bases, the J end by 4 bases, with 12 bases between. CDR1 is SNHLY and CDR2 is FYNNEI in the germline V gene. The CDR3 has 14 amino acids. The CDR3, as DNA: TGTGCCAGCAGGGTACAGGTGATTAATGAAAAACTGTTTTTT. Protein: CASRVQVINEKLFF.

This sequence joins TRBV2 and TRBJ1-2; D may be TRBD1 (5 bases). Trimming stripped 9 bases from V and 8 bases from J, with 22 bases between. The V gene's germline CDR1 is SNHLY and CDR2 FYNNEI. The CDR3 totals 14 residues. The CDR3 region has the DNA TGTGCCAGTAGAACCGGGACCGAGGGGCTAGGCTACACCTTC. Protein: CASRTGTEGLGYTF. Together with reference TRBV2 and TRBJ1-2, the CDR3 gives the full variable domain: EPEVTQTPSHQVTQMGQEVILRCVPISNHLYFYWYRQILGQKVEFLVSFYNNEISEKSEIFDDQFSVERPDGSNFTLKIRSTKLEDSAMYFCASRTGTEGLGYTFGSGTRLTVV.

This clone was seen a handful of times. The chain couples TRBV19 to TRBJ2-2, with TRBD1 identical over 7 bases. The CDR3 is 15 amino acids. The germline V gene has CDR1 LNHDA and CDR2 SQIVND (reference sequence). V gave up 4 bases and J gave up 2 bases; unmatched junction bases: 4. Here the CDR3 DNA reads TGTGCCAGTAGTACCAGGGGGACAAACACCGGGGAGCTGTTTTTT. Translated, it gives CASSTRGTNTGELFF.

The chain couples TRBV28 to TRBJ1-1, with D hard to call. CDR3 length: 13 amino acids. Per germline, CDR1 MDHEN and CDR2 SYDVKM. V was cut by 6 bases and J by 0 bases, with 8 bases left in between. Here the CDR3 reads CASRPTVNTEAFF. CDR3 DNA: TGTGCCAGCAGGCCTACAGTGAACACTGAAGCTTTCTTT.